This T cell receptor beta chain was identified in a study of T cell responses to AZD1222 COVID-19 vaccine. Sequencing was performed with immunoSEQ multiplex PCR; in TCRdb, only in-frame clones are kept and a portion is missing. The table has around 130,000 clones, 91% seen once. Researchers grouped second doses given at about 4 or about 12 weeks into one pool. This CDR3 spans 14 amino acids. CDR1 is MNHEY, CDR2 SVGAGI, per germline. V dropped 6 bases and J dropped 5 bases, with 16 bases sitting between them. This specimen consisted of peripheral blood, obtained 28 days after the second AZD1222 dose. The chain is built from TRBV6-5 and TRBJ2-5; no clear D. This sequence was found in an adult who received the AZD1222 COVID-19 vaccine. Written as DNA, the CDR3 is TGTGCCAGCAGAACGGACCAAGGGTTGGAGACCCAGTACTTC. It codes for CASRTDQGLETQYF.